There are many counts of the clone carrying this T cell receptor (beta chain). Antigen: not known. This record comes from a study of metastatic and nonmetastatic thyroid tumors. Study context: Across peripheral blood and tumor or nodule tissue samples taken from malignant and benign thyroid patients, the repertoires were compared with one another.

In the original workflow: Building a distant-metastasis classifier for papillary thyroid cancer drew on CDR3 differences across clinicopathological groups. With MiXCR, TCRdb called clones anew from the PCR reads. V and J calls and clone size were set by TCRdb, not the authors. This repertoire shows under 55,000 clones, 17% found once; its top ten account for about 2.7%. The CDR3 runs 13 residues. Trimming cost V 5 bases and J 5 bases; bases outside gene matches: 4. Germline loops: CDR1 MNHNS, CDR2 SASEGT. All patients reached thyroid surgery having received no treatment beforehand. Study-level results: Significantly greater TCR beta diversity was reportedly found in malignant thyroid tumors than in benign nodules (in blood and tumor).

The chain employs TRBV6-1 and TRBJ1-1; 8 bases map to TRBD1. The specimen was blood. The origin of this receptor is a female donor with papillary thyroid cancer or a benign thyroid nodule (not recorded which). Some clones in this sample may be carry-over from other donors' samples. DNA of the CDR3: TGTGCCAGCAGTTCCAGGGGGCGAACTGAAGCTTTCTTT. Amino acids: CASSSRGRTEAFF.